One TCR beta chain is described in this entry. CDR3 length equals 12 residues. The V gene's germline CDR1 is SGHVS and CDR2 FQNEAQ. The V and J ends lost 5 bases and 4 bases respectively, with 6 bases between them. This entry comes from a study of control samples from healthy donors and cancer patients. Clones were sequenced by immunoSEQ multiplex PCR, and TCRdb holds only the in-frame ones, with some missing. The profile shows 60,000 to 75,000 clones, approximately 85% of them singletons. The chain couples TRBV7-8 to TRBJ1-5; D is ambiguous. Sequencing was done on a sample of blood. This clonotype was obtained from a man aged 40-55 years in good health. CDR3: CASSRANQPQHF. In nucleotides, the CDR3 is TGTGCCAGCAGCCGCGCGAATCAGCCCCAGCATTTT.